A single sample is the source of the 20 T cell receptor beta chains below, sequenced in a study of T cell responses to AZD1222 COVID-19 vaccine. Generated by immunoSEQ multiplex PCR, the TCRdb table keeps only in-frame clones and is missing some. The sample includes approximately 160,000 clones, roughly 93% of them seen just once. This sample comprised peripheral blood, obtained on day 0 of AZD1222 vaccination. The receptors stem from an adult in good health.

This rearrangement joins TRBV7-9 to TRBJ1-2; D uncertain. V lost 1 base to trimming and J lost 10 bases, with 7 bases between them. The CDR3 covers 11 residues. Germline loops: CDR1 SEHNR, CDR2 FQNEAQ (reference sequence). The CDR3, as DNA: TGTGCCAGCAGCTTAGGGGGTCTCTACACCTTC. Protein product: CASSLGGLYTF.

The chain is built from TRBV5-1 and TRBJ2-7; D is perhaps TRBD1 or TRBD2 (7 bases each). CDR1 SGHRS and CDR2 YFSETQ come from the germline V gene. V was cut by 1 base and J by 2 bases, with 13 bases left in between. This CDR3 is 15 amino acids long. CDR3 sequence reads: CASSLLAGGAYEQYF. The CDR3, as DNA: TGCGCCAGCAGCTTGTTGGCAGGGGGGGCCTACGAGCAGTACTTC.

The chain joins TRBV9 to TRBJ2-1, with D uncertain. Trimming stripped 7 bases from V and 7 bases from J, with 21 bases between. This CDR3 comprises 15 residues. The germline CDR1 and CDR2 sequences are SGDLS and YYNGEE. CDR3 in DNA: TGTGCCAGCGCGGCGTTAGAGGCGAATTTTAATGAGCAGTTCTTC. It yields the protein CASAALEANFNEQFF. The full variable domain, with the rest looked up from reference TRBV9 and TRBJ2-1, is DSGVTQTPKHLITATGQRVTLRCSPRSGDLSVYWYQQSLDQGLQFLIQYYNGEERAKGNILERFSAQQFPDLHSELNLSSLELGDSALYFCASAALEANFNEQFFGPGTRLTVL.

The chain uses TRBV11-3 and TRBJ2-1; D might be TRBD1 (5 bases). This CDR3 spans 16 amino acids. V dropped 1 base and J dropped 0 bases, with 10 bases sitting between them. Germline V gene data show CDR1 as SGHNT and CDR2 as YENEEA. The CDR3 loop reads CASSLGRVSSYNEQFF. CDR3 nucleotide sequence: TGTGCCAGCAGCTTAGGCAGGGTCAGCTCCTACAATGAGCAGTTCTTC.

On this clone itself: One end of the junction is discordant with germline, which a read error may explain. The rearrangement links TRBV28 to TRBJ2-5; the D gene is possibly TRBD2 (6 bases). The CDR3 consists of 14 residues. The germline V gene has CDR1 MDHEN and CDR2 SYDVKM. The CDR3 DNA sequence: TGTGCCAGCAGCCGGGGGACGTTGGACTCCATACTCCACTTC. This encodes CASSRGTLDSILHF.

This chain connects TRBV2 to TRBJ1-5; maybe TRBD1 (6 bases). The length of the CDR3 is 14 residues. V shed 6 bases and J shed 1 base, with 10 bases lying between them. Germline loops: CDR1 SNHLY, CDR2 FYNNEI. DNA for the CDR3: TGTGCCAGCAGGAAGACAGGAAGCAATCAGCCCCAGCATTTT. It yields the protein CASRKTGSNQPQHF.

This chain uses TRBV10-3 with TRBJ1-6; D is unclear. The CDR3 is 15 residues long. V was cut by 6 bases and J by 2 bases, with 11 bases left in between. Germline values: CDR1 ENHRY, CDR2 SYGVKD. CDR3 nucleotides: TGTGCCATCAGAGAGCACCTGACCTATAATTCACCCCTCCACTTT. This translates into CAIREHLTYNSPLHF.

This chain connects TRBV7-9 to TRBJ2-5; 11 nucleotides line up with TRBD2. CDR1 SEHNR and CDR2 FQNEAQ come from the germline V gene (reference sequence). The CDR3 contains 18 residues. V dropped 1 base and J dropped 2; count of bases not matched to a gene: 9. The CDR3 DNA is TGTGCCAGCAGCTTAGAACCCATACTAGCGGGGGTACAAGAGACCCAGTACTTC. This translates into CASSLEPILAGVQETQYF. The full variable domain, rest sourced from reference TRBV7-9 and TRBJ2-5, is DTGVSQNPRHKITKRGQNVTFRCDPISEHNRLYWYRQTLGQGPEFLTYFQNEAQLEKSRLLSDRFSAERPKGSFSTLEIQRTEQGDSAMYLCASSLEPILAGVQETQYFGPGTRLLVL.

The chain links TRBV4-1 to TRBJ1-2; weak D call: TRBD1 (5 bases). Germline loops: CDR1 MGHRA, CDR2 YSYEKL. The CDR3 totals 14 residues. V lost 5 bases and J 4 bases, leaving 14 bases between the germline ends. As DNA, the CDR3 is TGCGCCAGCAGCACCTTAGACGGGGGCTATGGCTACACCTTC. This translates into CASSTLDGGYGYTF.

The V gene is TRBV5-1, the J gene TRBJ2-5, with 8 bases fitting TRBD2. This CDR3 region has 13 residues. Trimming cost V 5 bases and J 1 base; bases outside gene matches: 1. Germline CDR1 SGHRS, CDR2 YFSETQ. The CDR3 bases are TGCGCCAGCAGTACTAGCGGCCAAGAGACCCAGTACTTC. This gives the protein CASSTSGQETQYF.

The count of this clone is one. The chain is built from TRBV14 and TRBJ2-7, with TRBD2 matching 8 bases. Germline V CDR1 and CDR2: SGHDN, FVKESK. The trim removed 5 bases at V and 3 bases at J, leaving 6 bases unmatched. CDR3 length: 14 amino acids. The CDR3 region is CASSAGRGGYEQYF. CDR3 bases: TGTGCCAGCAGCGCTGGTCGGGGGGGCTACGAGCAGTACTTC.

The chain has TRBV30 and TRBJ2-3; D gene ambiguous. The CDR3 is 13 amino acids. Trimming took 3 bases from V and 2 from J, leaving 9 bases between them. Germline loops: CDR1 GTSNPN, CDR2 SVGIG (reference sequence). The CDR3 DNA reads TGTGCCTGGAGCCGCACAGACACAGATACGCAGTATTTT. This gives the protein CAWSRTDTDTQYF.

This rearrangement joins TRBV7-8 to TRBJ2-1, with 7 bases lining up with TRBD1. The junction had 2 bases not matched to a gene; V was cut back by 5 bases and J by 4 bases. Germline V gene data show CDR1 as SGHVS and CDR2 as FQNEAQ. The length of the CDR3 is 13 residues. In DNA form, the CDR3 reads TGTGCCAGCAGCCCGGGACAGTACAATGAGCAGTTCTTC. Amino acids: CASSPGQYNEQFF.

The rearrangement links TRBV24-1 to TRBJ2-5; 11 bases are shared with TRBD1. The V gene's germline CDR1 is KGHDR and CDR2 SFDVKD. V was pared by 4 bases and J by 3 bases, with 6 bases of the junction left unmatched. This CDR3 has 16 residues. CDR3 residues: CATSDPRTGGKETQYF. The CDR3 DNA follows: TGTGCCACCAGTGACCCCAGGACAGGGGGCAAAGAGACCCAGTACTTC.

The CDR3 spells CASSLMTVNSPLHF. DNA for the CDR3: TGTGCCAGCAGTTTAATGACAGTTAATTCACCCCTCCACTTT. This rearrangement joins TRBV28 to TRBJ1-6; the D gene is possibly TRBD1 (5 bases). Trimming cost V 2 bases and J 6 bases, with 8 bases left between them. This CDR3 has 14 amino acids. Germline CDR1 and CDR2: MDHEN and SYDVKM.

The chain links TRBV9 to TRBJ2-5; TRBD2 agrees at 9 bases. With 2 bases clipped from V and 1 base from J, the junction kept 0 bases outside the gene matches. The CDR3 length is 14 residues. Germline V CDR1 and CDR2: SGDLS, YYNGEE. Here the CDR3 reads CASSVTSGQETQYF. The CDR3 coding sequence is TGTGCCAGCAGCGTGACTAGCGGCCAAGAGACCCAGTACTTC. Full variable domain (outside the CDR3, taken from reference TRBV9 and TRBJ2-5): DSGVTQTPKHLITATGQRVTLRCSPRSGDLSVYWYQQSLDQGLQFLIQYYNGEERAKGNILERFSAQQFPDLHSELNLSSLELGDSALYFCASSVTSGQETQYFGPGTRLLVL.

This clone was seen once. The chain uses TRBV6-1 and TRBJ1-5; TRBD1 aligns across 8 bases. Germline V CDR1 and CDR2: MNHNS, SASEGT. The CDR3 totals 13 residues. The junction had 2 bases not matched to a gene; V was cut back by 3 bases and J by 7 bases. The CDR3 nucleotides read TGTGCCAGCAGTGATGACAGGGGCCAGCCCCAGCATTTT. Protein: CASSDDRGQPQHF.

This clone was seen once. This chain joins TRBV3-1 (or the pseudogene TRBV3-2) and TRBJ2-1; TRBD2 is a possible D gene (5 bases). V lost 5 bases, J lost 12 bases, and 20 bases lay in between. The CDR3 totals 14 residues. CDR1 is LGHDT, CDR2 YNNKEL, per germline (reference sequence). CDR3 residues: CASSSPVSRVLQFF. In DNA, the CDR3 is TGTGCCAGCAGCTCCCCCGTATCGAGGGTTTTGCAGTTCTTC.

This chain links TRBV3-1 (or the pseudogene TRBV3-2) with TRBJ2-1; D gene ambiguous. Germline V gives CDR1 LGHDT, CDR2 YNNKEL (reference sequence). The CDR3 has 15 amino acids. V lost 0 bases, J lost 2 bases, and 8 bases lay in between. CDR3 residues: CASSQDHRTYNEQFF. The CDR3 region has the DNA TGTGCCAGCAGCCAAGATCATCGGACCTACAATGAGCAGTTCTTC.

This clone has just one count. The V gene is TRBV2, the J gene TRBJ2-2; D gene ambiguous. Germline assignment: CDR1 SNHLY and CDR2 FYNNEI. Trimming stripped 0 bases from V and 1 base from J, with 3 bases between. The CDR3 runs 14 residues. The DNA of the CDR3 is TGTGCCAGCAGTGAAGCGGGGAACACCGGGGAGCTGTTTTTT. It specifies CASSEAGNTGELFF.